The present T cell receptor (beta chain) was sequenced within a study of neurological immune-mediated disorders. The CDR3 is made up of 14 amino acids. The germline V gene has CDR1 SEHNR and CDR2 FQNEAQ (reference sequence). V lost 7 bases to trimming and J lost 3 bases, with 13 bases between them. This clonotype was seen repeatedly, ten times or more. A single record per CDR3 protein comes from TCRdb applying MiXCR to the 5' RACE reads. There are tens of thousands of distinct CDR3 sequences in the sample; over 5.5% occur only once, and 45% to 50% lies in the top ten. Sorted libraries used about 930,000 CD4+ or CD8+ T cells.

The chain recombines TRBV7-9 with TRBJ2-1, with unresolved D. The receptor's source is a man aged 18-30 years in good health. Sequenced input: CD8+ T cells from blood. CDR3 coding DNA: TGTGCCAGCACCCCTTACGTCGACTACAATGAGCAGTTCTTC. This translates into CASTPYVDYNEQFF.